This TCR beta chain derives from a study of graft-versus-host responses after intestinal transplantation. Study context: Each recipient received anti-thymocyte globulin induction, then tacrolimus and steroids for around 3 years. Notes on the study in general: Researchers found GvH clones in recipient marrow, and some showed up first in ileum or blood.

TCRdb's copy holds only in-frame clones and misses some; the assay was immunoSEQ multiplex PCR. Of approximately 88,000 clones listed, about 95% are singletons. Per the germline V gene, CDR1 is SGHAT and CDR2 is FQNNGV. The CDR3 is made up of 17 amino acids. The V end was cut by 1 base, the J end by 5 bases, with 20 bases between. Of note for this clone: The target antigen is unknown.

The V call is TRBV11-2, the J call TRBJ2-5; D may be TRBD2 (5 bases). This receptor was taken from a human donor who was the organ donor for an intestinal transplant. The sample consisted of unstimulated CD4+ T cells sorted from spleen or lymph node cells, taken before transplant. CDR3 bases: TGTGCCAGCAGCTTAGCCCTAGAGGGATGGGGTTTTGAGACCCAGTACTTC. Translating gives CASSLALEGWGFETQYF. The whole variable domain, remainder taken from reference TRBV11-2 and TRBJ2-5, is EAGVAQSPRYKIIEKRQSVAFWCNPISGHATLYWYQQILGQGPKLLIQFQNNGVVDDSQLPKDRFSAERLKGVDSTLKIQPAKLEDSAVYLCASSLALEGWGFETQYFGPGTRLLVL.